This T cell receptor beta chain was identified in a study of blood T cell repertoires in COVID-19. Study information: PBMCs, B-cell-depleted T cells, or T cells provided the cDNA or gDNA that made up the material.

Generated by immunoSEQ multiplex PCR, the TCRdb table keeps only in-frame clones and is missing some. The sample contains 180,000 or so clones, approximately 88% of which appear only once. Looked up from germline, CDR1 is MNHNS and CDR2 is SASEGT. V was shortened by 4 bases and J by 6 bases, with 19 bases between the two germline ends. The length of the CDR3 is 16 residues. Seattle patients were enrolled during active infection and followed longitudinally. Sequenced input: peripheral blood. The origin of this receptor is a woman between 35 and 50 years old with COVID-19, enrolled during active disease. J is TRBJ1-5 and V is TRBV6-1; maybe TRBD1 (5 bases). The CDR3 loop reads CASSGPRELRTQPQHF. Here the CDR3 DNA reads TGTGCCAGCAGTGGCCCCAGGGAACTTAGGACTCAGCCCCAGCATTTT.